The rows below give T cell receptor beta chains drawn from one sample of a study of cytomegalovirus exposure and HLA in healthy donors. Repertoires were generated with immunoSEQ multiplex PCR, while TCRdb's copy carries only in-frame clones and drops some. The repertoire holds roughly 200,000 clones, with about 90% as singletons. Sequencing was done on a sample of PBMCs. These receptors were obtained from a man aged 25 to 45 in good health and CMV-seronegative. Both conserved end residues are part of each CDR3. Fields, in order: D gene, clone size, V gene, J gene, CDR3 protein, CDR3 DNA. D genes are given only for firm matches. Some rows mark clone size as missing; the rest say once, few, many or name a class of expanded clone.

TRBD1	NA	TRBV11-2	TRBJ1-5	CASSLDGTGRDQPQHF	TGTGCCAGCAGCTTAGACGGGACAGGGAGGGATCAGCCCCAGCATTTT
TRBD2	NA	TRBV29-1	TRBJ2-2	CSVDPGLAGLAGELFF	TGCAGCGTTGACCCCGGACTAGCGGGACTAGCGGGGGAGCTGTTTTTT
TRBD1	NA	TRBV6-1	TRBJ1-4	CASSGGTGAEKLFF	TGTGCCAGCAGTGGCGGGACAGGGGCTGAAAAACTGTTTTTT
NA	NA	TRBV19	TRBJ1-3	CASSMRRASGNTIYF	TGTGCCAGTAGTATGAGGAGGGCGTCTGGAAACACCATATATTTT
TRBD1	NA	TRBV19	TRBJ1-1	CATMDRGLPNTEAFF	TGTGCCACGATGGACAGGGGGCTACCGAACACTGAAGCTTTCTTT
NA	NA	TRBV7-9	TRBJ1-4	CASSSQRQLEEKLFF	TGTGCCAGCAGCTCTCAACGACAGTTGGAGGAAAAACTGTTTTTT
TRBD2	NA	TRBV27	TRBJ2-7	CASSSGLAGGLSYEQYF	TGTGCCAGCAGTTCGGGACTAGCGGGAGGCCTCTCCTACGAGCAGTACTTC
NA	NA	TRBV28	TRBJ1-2	CASSPPTMGYGYTF	TGTGCCAGCAGTCCGCCGACAATGGGCTATGGCTACACCTTC
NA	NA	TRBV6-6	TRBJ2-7	CASSYSSTATYEQYF	TGTGCCAGCAGTTACTCCTCGACAGCCACCTACGAGCAGTACTTC
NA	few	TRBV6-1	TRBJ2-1	CASRSVIAVF	TGTGCCAGCAGGTCCGTAATCGCAGTCTTC
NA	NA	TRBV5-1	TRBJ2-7	CASSLASVGSSYEQYF	TGCGCCAGCAGCTTGGCCAGCGTAGGCAGCTCCTACGAGCAGTACTTC
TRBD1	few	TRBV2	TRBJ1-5	CASRPGQGARNQPQHF	TGTGCCAGCAGGCCGGGACAGGGGGCCCGAAATCAGCCCCAGCATTTT